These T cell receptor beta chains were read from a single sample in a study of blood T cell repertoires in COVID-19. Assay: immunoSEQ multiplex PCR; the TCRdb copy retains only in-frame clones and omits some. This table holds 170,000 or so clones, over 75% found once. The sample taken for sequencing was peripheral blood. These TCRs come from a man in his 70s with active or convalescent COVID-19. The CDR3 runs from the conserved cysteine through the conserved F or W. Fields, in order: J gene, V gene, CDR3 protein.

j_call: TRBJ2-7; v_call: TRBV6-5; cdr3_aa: CASRETGLEQYF
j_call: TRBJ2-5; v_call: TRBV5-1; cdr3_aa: CASSPDGGVGETQYF
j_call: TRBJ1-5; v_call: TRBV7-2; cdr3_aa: CASSSVSVEQPQHF
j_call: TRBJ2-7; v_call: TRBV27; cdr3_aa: CASSLATYYEQYF
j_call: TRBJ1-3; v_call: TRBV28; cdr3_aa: CASSQYRQFTSGNTIYF
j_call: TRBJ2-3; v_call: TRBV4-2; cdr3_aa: CASSQAAQVTDTQYF
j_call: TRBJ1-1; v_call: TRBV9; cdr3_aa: CASTADSKNTEAFF
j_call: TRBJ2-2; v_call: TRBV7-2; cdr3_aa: CASSFSNTGELFF
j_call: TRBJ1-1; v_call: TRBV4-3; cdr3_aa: CASSQVLTRGMNTEAFF
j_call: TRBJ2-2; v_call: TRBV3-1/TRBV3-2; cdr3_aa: CASSQAQGQKNTGELFF
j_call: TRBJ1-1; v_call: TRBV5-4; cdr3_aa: CASSPGQTNTEAFF
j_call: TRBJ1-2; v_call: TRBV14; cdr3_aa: CARIQVCGHSVRGYTF
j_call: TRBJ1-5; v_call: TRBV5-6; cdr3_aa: CASSFGGTGGGLQHF
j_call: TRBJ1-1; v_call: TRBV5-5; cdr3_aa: CASSFRTPGVTEAFF
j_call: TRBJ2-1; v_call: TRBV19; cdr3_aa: CASSVLAGLGNEQFF
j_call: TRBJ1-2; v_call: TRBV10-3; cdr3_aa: CAISAGTGGADGYTF
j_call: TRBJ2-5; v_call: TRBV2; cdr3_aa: CASSGASGETQYF
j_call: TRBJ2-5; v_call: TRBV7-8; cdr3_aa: CASSQDRGPGTQYF
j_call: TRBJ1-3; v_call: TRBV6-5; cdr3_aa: CASSDSGQRNTIYF
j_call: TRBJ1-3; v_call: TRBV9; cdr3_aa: CASSVAVTANSGNTIYF
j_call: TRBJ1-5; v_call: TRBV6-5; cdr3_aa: CASSYFGNQPQHF
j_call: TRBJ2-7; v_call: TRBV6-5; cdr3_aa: CASSYAEDSSYEQYF
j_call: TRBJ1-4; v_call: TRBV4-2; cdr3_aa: CASSQDLPGSYEKLFF
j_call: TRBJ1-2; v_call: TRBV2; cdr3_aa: CASIRTGGDGYTF